This TCR beta chain was identified during a study of CD8 T cells in Susac syndrome. When the RNA was reverse transcribed, random hexamers were used with an input of roughly 0.5 to 1 ug. Amplification of TCR beta CDR3 was carried out by immunoSEQ multiplex PCR, which covered 54 Vbeta and 13 Jbeta segments. TCRdb ran MiXCR on the immunoSEQ multiplex PCR reads and lists one entry per CDR3 protein. The repertoire includes about 180,000 distinct CDR3 sequences, approximately 95% of them detected once, and around 0.16% sits in the top ten. Sequencing of TCR beta was undertaken in CD8+ and CD4+ T cells derived from blood. The multiple sclerosis controls consisted of treatment-naive patients with relapsing-remitting disease, either stable or active. While CD8+ and CD4+ T cells were isolated negatively, TEMRA cells were enriched by FACS. Trimming left V 6 bases short and J 5 bases short, with 26 bases between. This CDR3 spans 17 amino acids. Per the germline V gene, CDR1 is MDHEN and CDR2 is SYDVKM.

This TCR was recovered from a human donor with multiple sclerosis. What was sequenced was CD8+ T cells from PBMCs. The V gene is TRBV28, the J gene TRBJ2-7, with a weak D call TRBD2 (5 bases). CDR3 loop: CASRRTRELILTHEQYF. The CDR3 DNA reads TGTGCCAGCAGACGGACGAGGGAACTCATCCTTACCCACGAGCAGTACTTC.